Given below is one TCR beta chain in context. Its antigen is unknown. Cycle 7 day 1, cycle 4 day 1, and baseline were the timepoints at which blood was sampled. This specimen belongs to a study of OX40 agonist ivuxolimab in advanced cancers. Overall study: In this trial design, patients received ivuxolimab intravenously at 0.01 to 10 mg/kg every 2 weeks. Partial responses were achieved by three patients: one hepatocellular carcinoma, two cutaneous melanoma. Findings and limits, study-wide: Averaged across samples, CD8+ T cells carried more expanded clones than CD4+ did.

Using immunoSEQ multiplex PCR, the repertoire was profiled, and TCRdb retains in-frame clones only, with some absent. The repertoire consists of 15,000 to 20,000 clones, with approximately 70% occurring once and the leading ten covering about a sixth. The receptor comes from an adult with an advanced solid tumor such as melanoma, head and neck, liver or kidney cancer. Source: CD4+ or CD8+ T cells sorted from blood, taken in a trial of the OX40 agonist ivuxolimab.

CDR3: CASSFAAARDTEAFF. CDR3 nucleotide sequence: TGTGCCAGCAGCTTCGCTGCGGCAAGGGACACTGAAGCTTTCTTT. The J gene is TRBJ1-1, the V gene TRBV28; D is ambiguous. This CDR3 region has 15 residues. V was pared by 6 bases and J by 3 bases, with 17 bases between. Germline V lookup: CDR1 MDHEN, CDR2 SYDVKM.